This T cell receptor (beta chain) appears in the sequencing data of a study of neurological immune-mediated disorders. The germline gives CDR1 MNHEY, CDR2 SVGAGI. Between the trimmed V and J ends, which lost 0 bases and 1 base, there was a span of 7 bases. The CDR3 extends over 14 amino acids. From 15-18 subjects, every sequencing run obtained over 160 million TCR-beta sequences. TCRdb processed the 5' RACE reads anew with MiXCR; each CDR3 protein has one entry. The table has tens of thousands of distinct CDR3 sequences, under 9.5% seen once. This clonotype has a count of ten or more. This sequence was found in a woman in her forties in good health. This chain joins TRBV6-5 and TRBJ2-7; no reliable D call. Sequencing used PBMCs. The CDR3 loop reads CASSYSPESYEQYF. The CDR3 DNA reads as TGTGCCAGCAGTTACTCCCCCGAGTCCTACGAGCAGTACTTC.